This is a list of T cell receptor beta chains from one sample in a study of cytomegalovirus exposure and HLA in healthy donors. This table comes from immunoSEQ multiplex PCR, and its TCRdb copy is limited to in-frame clones, with some not included. This table holds 110,000 to 150,000 clones, more than 9.5% found once. The specimen was PBMCs. The receptors here all came from a man aged 50 to 59 in good health and CMV-seronegative. The CDR3 runs from the conserved cysteine through the conserved F or W. A D gene is named only where the DNA matches it firmly. The listing skips clone size in some rows; elsewhere it reads once, few, many or a size class.

v_gene: TRBV2; abundance: -; d_gene: TRBD2; len: 15; j_gene: TRBJ2-7; CDR3aa: CASRGTSGRLGEQYF; CDR3nt: TGTGCCAGCAGGGGTACTAGCGGTCGTTTGGGCGAGCAGTACTTC
v_gene: TRBV28; abundance: few; d_gene: -; len: 13; j_gene: TRBJ1-2; CDR3aa: CASREGGGYGYTF; CDR3nt: TGTGCCAGCAGGGAGGGCGGAGGCTATGGCTACACCTTC
v_gene: TRBV13; abundance: few; d_gene: -; len: 13; j_gene: TRBJ2-7; CDR3aa: CASSLQGSYEQYF; CDR3nt: TGTGCCAGCAGCTTACAGGGGTCCTACGAGCAGTACTTC
v_gene: TRBV27; abundance: -; d_gene: TRBD2; len: 18; j_gene: TRBJ2-7; CDR3aa: CASSTGLAGGGGPYEQYF; CDR3nt: TGTGCCAGCAGTACGGGACTAGCGGGAGGAGGGGGTCCCTACGAGCAGTACTTC
v_gene: TRBV5-1; abundance: few; d_gene: TRBD2; len: 17; j_gene: TRBJ2-2; CDR3aa: CASSLELAGINTGELFF; CDR3nt: TGCGCCAGCAGCTTGGAACTAGCGGGGATAAACACCGGGGAGCTGTTTTTT
v_gene: TRBV27; abundance: -; d_gene: TRBD2; len: 23; j_gene: TRBJ2-3; CDR3aa: CASSLLWTSGRRRKRFSTDTQYF; CDR3nt: TGTGCCAGCAGTTTACTTTGGACTAGCGGGAGGAGGAGGAAAAGGTTTAGCACAGATACGCAGTATTTT
v_gene: TRBV4-1; abundance: -; d_gene: -; len: 16; j_gene: TRBJ1-4; CDR3aa: CASSHVMWSINEKLFF; CDR3nt: TGCGCCAGCAGCCATGTGATGTGGAGTATTAATGAAAAACTGTTTTTT
v_gene: TRBV30; abundance: few; d_gene: -; len: 14; j_gene: TRBJ2-1; CDR3aa: CAWRTGGFGNEQFF; CDR3nt: TGTGCCTGGAGAACTGGGGGCTTCGGCAATGAGCAGTTCTTC
v_gene: TRBV15; abundance: few; d_gene: TRBD2; len: 15; j_gene: TRBJ2-5; CDR3aa: CATSRGLAGQETQYF; CDR3nt: TGTGCCACCAGCCGCGGACTAGCGGGGCAAGAGACCCAGTACTTC
v_gene: TRBV7-3; abundance: few; d_gene: -; len: 15; j_gene: TRBJ2-3; CDR3aa: CASSLTRGGPDTQYF; CDR3nt: TGTGCCAGCAGCTTAACTCGCGGGGGCCCAGATACGCAGTATTTT
v_gene: TRBV30; abundance: -; d_gene: -; len: 11; j_gene: TRBJ2-1; CDR3aa: CAWSRSNEQFF; CDR3nt: TGTGCCTGGAGCAGGTCCAATGAGCAGTTCTTC
v_gene: TRBV18; abundance: few; d_gene: -; len: 13; j_gene: TRBJ1-4; CDR3aa: CATRGGGNEKLFF; CDR3nt: TGTGCCACCCGCGGGGGGGGTAATGAAAAACTGTTTTTT
v_gene: TRBV28; abundance: few; d_gene: -; len: 16; j_gene: TRBJ1-3; CDR3aa: CASGLGQGKSGNTIYF; CDR3nt: TGTGCCAGCGGGCTTGGACAAGGAAAATCTGGAAACACCATATATTTT
v_gene: TRBV15; abundance: few; d_gene: -; len: 13; j_gene: TRBJ2-7; CDR3aa: CATSGTEGYEQYF; CDR3nt: TGTGCCACCAGCGGAACCGAGGGCTACGAGCAGTACTTC
v_gene: TRBV23-1; abundance: few; d_gene: TRBD1; len: 19; j_gene: TRBJ1-3; CDR3aa: CASRQSGDRHSKAGNTIYF; CDR3nt: TGCGCCAGCAGACAATCGGGGGACAGACACTCGAAAGCTGGAAACACCATATATTTT
v_gene: TRBV2; abundance: -; d_gene: -; len: 15; j_gene: TRBJ2-7; CDR3aa: CASSEQYPDSYEQYF; CDR3nt: TGTGCCAGCAGTGAACAGTACCCCGACTCCTACGAGCAGTACTTC
v_gene: TRBV30; abundance: -; d_gene: -; len: 15; j_gene: TRBJ1-6; CDR3aa: CAWTGFSSYNSPLHF; CDR3nt: TGTGCCTGGACAGGGTTTAGCTCCTATAATTCACCCCTCCACTTT
v_gene: TRBV11-2; abundance: few; d_gene: -; len: 16; j_gene: TRBJ2-7; CDR3aa: CASSLPRLASRDEQYF; CDR3nt: TGTGCCAGCAGCTTACCTCGGCTAGCCAGTCGGGACGAGCAGTACTTC
v_gene: TRBV7-3; abundance: few; d_gene: -; len: 14; j_gene: TRBJ2-2; CDR3aa: CASSLRRGTGELFF; CDR3nt: TGTGCCAGCAGCTTAAGGAGGGGAACCGGGGAGCTGTTTTTT
v_gene: TRBV19; abundance: few; d_gene: -; len: 11; j_gene: TRBJ1-1; CDR3aa: CASSTVEDTIF; CDR3nt: TGTGCCAGTAGTACCGTCGAGGACACGATATTT
v_gene: TRBV7-2; abundance: -; d_gene: -; len: 13; j_gene: TRBJ1-5; CDR3aa: CASSPQGNQPQHF; CDR3nt: TGTGCCAGCAGCCCCCAGGGTAATCAGCCCCAGCATTTT
v_gene: TRBV15; abundance: -; d_gene: -; len: 14; j_gene: TRBJ2-1; CDR3aa: CATSSPGHNNEQFF; CDR3nt: TGTGCCACCAGCAGTCCGGGACACAACAATGAGCAGTTCTTC
v_gene: TRBV5-1; abundance: -; d_gene: -; len: 14; j_gene: TRBJ1-1; CDR3aa: CASSFGSQGTEAFF; CDR3nt: TGCGCCAGCAGCTTCGGCAGCCAGGGCACTGAAGCTTTCTTT
v_gene: TRBV19; abundance: -; d_gene: -; len: 14; j_gene: TRBJ1-5; CDR3aa: CASSIWGDNQPQHF; CDR3nt: TGTGCCAGTAGTATATGGGGCGATAATCAGCCCCAGCATTTT
v_gene: TRBV19; abundance: -; d_gene: TRBD1; len: 16; j_gene: TRBJ2-2; CDR3aa: CASSLSWTGNTGELFF; CDR3nt: TGTGCCAGTAGTCTTTCTTGGACAGGGAACACCGGGGAGCTGTTTTTT
v_gene: TRBV2; abundance: few; d_gene: TRBD1; len: 14; j_gene: TRBJ1-6; CDR3aa: CASTLQGRSGHLHF; CDR3nt: TGTGCCAGCACTTTACAGGGGAGGAGCGGACACCTCCACTTT
v_gene: TRBV19; abundance: few; d_gene: -; len: 14; j_gene: TRBJ2-3; CDR3aa: CASNARASTDTQYF; CDR3nt: TGTGCCAGTAACGCGAGGGCCAGCACAGATACGCAGTATTTT
v_gene: TRBV5-1; abundance: few; d_gene: TRBD1; len: 15; j_gene: TRBJ1-2; CDR3aa: CAGTGGGVDSHGYTF; CDR3nt: TGCGCCGGAACCGGAGGGGGCGTAGACTCTCATGGCTACACCTTC
v_gene: TRBV6-1; abundance: -; d_gene: TRBD1; len: 14; j_gene: TRBJ1-5; CDR3aa: CASTGQGLHQPQHF; CDR3nt: TGTGCCAGCACGGGACAGGGTCTGCATCAGCCCCAGCATTTT
v_gene: TRBV30; abundance: -; d_gene: -; len: 13; j_gene: TRBJ2-7; CDR3aa: CAIVGGSSYEQYF; CDR3nt: TGTGCCATCGTAGGAGGGAGCTCCTACGAGCAGTACTTC
v_gene: TRBV30; abundance: -; d_gene: -; len: 12; j_gene: TRBJ1-1; CDR3aa: CAFRPGNTEAFF; CDR3nt: TGTGCCTTCAGGCCGGGAAACACTGAAGCTTTCTTT
v_gene: TRBV7-9; abundance: -; d_gene: TRBD1; len: 14; j_gene: TRBJ1-4; CDR3aa: CASSRTGPNEKLFF; CDR3nt: TGTGCCAGCAGCCGGACAGGGCCTAATGAAAAACTGTTTTTT
v_gene: TRBV5-1; abundance: -; d_gene: -; len: 14; j_gene: TRBJ2-1; CDR3aa: CASSLEGGEDEQFF; CDR3nt: TGCGCCAGCAGCTTGGAGGGCGGGGAGGATGAGCAGTTCTTC
v_gene: TRBV5-4; abundance: -; d_gene: -; len: 17; j_gene: TRBJ2-1; CDR3aa: CASSSRDLLRSYNEQFF; CDR3nt: TGTGCCAGCAGCTCGCGGGACTTGCTTCGATCCTACAATGAGCAGTTCTTC
v_gene: TRBV19; abundance: medium-sized; d_gene: TRBD1; len: 14; j_gene: TRBJ1-4; CDR3aa: CASSAQGEIEKLFF; CDR3nt: TGTGCCAGTAGTGCTCAGGGGGAGATTGAAAAACTGTTTTTT
v_gene: TRBV9; abundance: few; d_gene: TRBD1; len: 15; j_gene: TRBJ2-7; CDR3aa: CASSPLTGSAYEQYF; CDR3nt: TGTGCCAGCAGCCCCCTGACAGGGTCGGCCTACGAGCAGTACTTC
v_gene: TRBV6-4; abundance: -; d_gene: TRBD2; len: 16; j_gene: TRBJ2-3; CDR3aa: CASSASTSWGADTQYF; CDR3nt: TGTGCCAGCAGTGCCTCGACTAGCTGGGGGGCAGATACGCAGTATTTT
v_gene: TRBV10-3; abundance: -; d_gene: TRBD1; len: 14; j_gene: TRBJ1-2; CDR3aa: CAIRDGGGDYGYTF; CDR3nt: TGTGCCATCAGGGACGGAGGGGGCGACTATGGCTACACCTTC
v_gene: TRBV18; abundance: few; d_gene: TRBD1; len: 17; j_gene: TRBJ1-1; CDR3aa: CASSPPGQGTSGTEAFF; CDR3nt: TGTGCCAGCTCACCACCGGGACAGGGGACGTCGGGCACTGAAGCTTTCTTT
v_gene: TRBV10-3; abundance: few; d_gene: TRBD1; len: 14; j_gene: TRBJ1-2; CDR3aa: CAISDSQGANGYTF; CDR3nt: TGTGCCATCAGTGATAGTCAGGGGGCGAACGGCTACACCTTC
v_gene: TRBV27; abundance: few; d_gene: -; len: 13; j_gene: TRBJ2-2; CDR3aa: CASSFSNTGELFF; CDR3nt: TGTGCCAGCAGTTTTAGTAACACCGGGGAGCTGTTTTTT